This T cell receptor (beta chain) was sequenced in a study of long-term antiretroviral therapy in people with HIV. On this clone itself: Its antigen is still unknown.

General study points: Repertoires from HIV showed CDR3 length ranges narrower than those of controls. ART adherence, viral resistance and therapy changes went undocumented.

immunoSEQ v3.0 was run at survey level. Here immunoSEQ multiplex PCR was the method, and the copy in TCRdb shows in-frame clones only, minus some. The sample holds about 16,000 clones; approximately 75% are singletons and the top ten take about 14%. V lost 6 bases, J lost 8 bases, and 9 bases stayed unmatched. CDR1 is MNHEY and CDR2 is SVGAGI in the germline V gene. The CDR3 is 14 amino acids. A minimum of one pre-ART and two post-ART PBMC samples existed for each donor. There were roughly 0.9-11 million cryopreserved PBMC in the samples before DNA extraction. Sequenced here: unsorted PBMCs, sampled 1.5 years before starting antiretroviral therapy. The chain has TRBV6-5 and TRBJ2-2; TRBD1 aligns across 7 bases. The TCR was taken from a woman aged 45-65 years with HIV. The CDR3, as DNA: TGTGCCAGCAGATCCACAGGGGTTGTTGGGGAGCTGTTTTTT. Residues: CASRSTGVVGELFF.